This record concerns one T cell receptor beta chain sequence. V lost 7 bases and J 5 bases, leaving 18 bases between the germline ends. The CDR3 consists of 14 residues. Per germline, CDR1 SNHLY and CDR2 FYNNEI. The record originates from a study of blood T cell repertoires in COVID-19. Overall study context: Samples came from the United States, Italy and Spain, spanning acute and convalescent COVID-19.

Methods used by the authors: Reference gene primer amplification yielded estimated nucleated cell counts. Clones were sequenced by immunoSEQ multiplex PCR, and TCRdb holds only the in-frame ones, with some missing. V and J calls plus clone size are reproduced from that table; the DNA served to infer D and trimming. The sample yields approximately 90,000 clones, around 90% seen once. The Seattle site enrolled patients during active infection and followed them longitudinally. Material: peripheral blood. V gene TRBV2 combines with J gene TRBJ2-7, with TRBD2 as a possible D gene (5 bases). This clonotype was obtained from a man aged 60-69 years with COVID-19, enrolled during active disease. CDR3 DNA: TGTGCCAGCACCCCTGTAACTAGTCGGGACGAGCAGTACTTC. The encoded protein is CASTPVTSRDEQYF.